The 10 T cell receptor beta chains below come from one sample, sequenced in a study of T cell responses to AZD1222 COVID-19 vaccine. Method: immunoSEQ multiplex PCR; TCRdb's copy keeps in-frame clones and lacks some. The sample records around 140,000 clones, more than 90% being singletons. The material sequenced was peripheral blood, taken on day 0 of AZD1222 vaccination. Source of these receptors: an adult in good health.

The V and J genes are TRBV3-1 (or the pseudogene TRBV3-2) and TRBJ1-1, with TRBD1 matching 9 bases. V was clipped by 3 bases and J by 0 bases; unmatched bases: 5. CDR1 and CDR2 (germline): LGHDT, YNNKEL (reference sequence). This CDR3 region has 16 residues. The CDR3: CASSQPGTGMNTEAFF. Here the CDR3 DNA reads TGTGCCAGCAGCCAGCCCGGGACAGGGATGAACACTGAAGCTTTCTTT.

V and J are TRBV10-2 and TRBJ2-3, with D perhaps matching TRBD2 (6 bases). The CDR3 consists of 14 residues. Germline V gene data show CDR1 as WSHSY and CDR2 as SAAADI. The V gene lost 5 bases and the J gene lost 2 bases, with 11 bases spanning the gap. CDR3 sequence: CASSFSGATDTQYF. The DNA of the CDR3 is TGCGCCAGCAGTTTTAGCGGTGCCACAGATACGCAGTATTTT.

The CDR3 coding sequence is TGTGCCAGCAGTTTCGCAGGGGGTGTCACTGAAGCTTTCTTT. Translated: CASSFAGGVTEAFF. The rearrangement joins TRBV28 to TRBJ1-1, with TRBD1 matching over 7 bases. With V trimmed by 3 bases and J by 4 bases, 5 bases remained unmatched. The CDR3 is 14 amino acids. The germline V gene encodes CDR1 MDHEN and CDR2 SYDVKM.

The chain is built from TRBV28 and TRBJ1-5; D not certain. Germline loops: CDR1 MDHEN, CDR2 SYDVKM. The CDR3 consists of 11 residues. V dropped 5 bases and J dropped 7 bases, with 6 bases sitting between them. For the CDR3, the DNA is TGTGCCAGCAGTAATCACCAGCCCCAGCATTTT. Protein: CASSNHQPQHF.

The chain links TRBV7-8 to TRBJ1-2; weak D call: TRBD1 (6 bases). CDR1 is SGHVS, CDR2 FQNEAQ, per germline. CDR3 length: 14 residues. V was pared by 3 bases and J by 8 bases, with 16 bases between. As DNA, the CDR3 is TGTGCCAGCAGCTTCTTGCGACAGGTAGACGGCTACACCTTC. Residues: CASSFLRQVDGYTF.

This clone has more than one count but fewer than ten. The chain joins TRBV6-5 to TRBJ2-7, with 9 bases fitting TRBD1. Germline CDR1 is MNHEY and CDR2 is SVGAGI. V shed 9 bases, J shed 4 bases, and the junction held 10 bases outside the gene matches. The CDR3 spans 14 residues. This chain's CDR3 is CASLPGQGGYEQYF. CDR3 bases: TGTGCCAGTTTACCGGGACAGGGAGGGTACGAGCAGTACTTC.

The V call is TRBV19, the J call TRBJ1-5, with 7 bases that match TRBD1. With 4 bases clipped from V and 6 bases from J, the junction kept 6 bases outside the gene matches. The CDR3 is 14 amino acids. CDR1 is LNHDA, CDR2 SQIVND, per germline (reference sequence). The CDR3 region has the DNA TGTGCCAGTAGTAGCCGACAGGGAGGTCAGCCCCAGCATTTT. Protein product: CASSSRQGGQPQHF.

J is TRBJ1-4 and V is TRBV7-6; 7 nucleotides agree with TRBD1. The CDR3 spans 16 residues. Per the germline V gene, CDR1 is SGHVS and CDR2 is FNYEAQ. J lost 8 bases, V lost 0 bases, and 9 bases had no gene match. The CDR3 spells CASSLAPGTEEEKLFF. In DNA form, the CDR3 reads TGTGCCAGCAGCTTAGCACCCGGGACAGAGGAAGAAAAACTGTTTTTT.

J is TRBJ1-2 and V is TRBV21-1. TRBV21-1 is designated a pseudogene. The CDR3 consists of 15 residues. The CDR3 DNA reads TGTGCCAGCAGCAAAGGAGAAGGTTTGTACTATGGCTACACCTTC. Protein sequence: CASSKGEGLYYGYTF.

CDR3 residues: CASSESTENTEAFF. CDR3 nucleotides: TGTGCCAGCAGCGAAAGTACAGAGAACACTGAAGCTTTCTTT. This chain uses TRBV9 with TRBJ1-1; D unresolved. V was clipped by 3 bases and J by 1 base, with 10 bases between them. The CDR3 has 14 amino acids. Germline assignment: CDR1 SGDLS and CDR2 YYNGEE.